A single sample is the source of the 13 T cell receptor beta chains below, sequenced in a study of cytomegalovirus exposure and HLA in healthy donors. Profiling relied on immunoSEQ multiplex PCR, and the TCRdb table lists in-frame clones only, not all of them. The data contain about 260,000 clones, 90% of them singletons. The source material was PBMCs. The receptors were sampled from a woman aged 25 to 39 in good health and CMV-seronegative.

The gene calls are TRBV2 and TRBJ2-2, with 14 bases aligning to TRBD2. Germline CDR1 is SNHLY and CDR2 is FYNNEI. Trimming at V came to 6 bases and at J to 6 bases, leaving 12 bases not matched to a gene. The CDR3 runs 18 residues. CDR3: CASSRSGRGLAGAGELFF. The CDR3 region has the DNA TGTGCCAGCAGCCGGTCCGGTAGGGGACTAGCGGGAGCCGGGGAGCTGTTTTTT.

V usage is TRBV13 and J usage is TRBJ2-1; D is perhaps TRBD2 (6 bases). This CDR3 contains 16 residues. V lost 0 bases, J lost 9 bases, and 18 bases lay in between. Germline V CDR1 and CDR2: PRHDT, FYEKMQ (reference sequence). The CDR3 coding sequence is TGTGCCAGCAGCTTAGGGACTAGGAGCCCATTGGGTGAGCAGTTCTTC. Protein product: CASSLGTRSPLGEQFF.

Comments on this clone: Relative to the germline gene, one junction end is altered; a read error may explain this. This sequence joins TRBV7-6 and TRBJ2-1; D perhaps matches TRBD2 (5 bases). Germline CDR1 is SGHVS and CDR2 is FNYEAQ. The CDR3 consists of 14 residues. The CDR3 is CASSSVDSNNEQFF. CDR3 nucleotides: TGTGCCAGCAGCTCAGTGGACTCCAACAATGAGCAGTTCTTC. Based on the CDR3 plus reference TRBV7-6 and TRBJ2-1, the full variable domain is GAGVSQSPRYKVTKRGQDVALRCDPISGHVSLYWYRQALGQGPEFLTYFNYEAQQDKSGLPNDRFSAERPEGSISTLTIQRTEQRDSAMYRCASSSVDSNNEQFFGPGTRLTVL.

V gene TRBV4-3 combines with J gene TRBJ2-7, with TRBD1 matching over 9 bases. The CDR3 consists of 14 residues. Germline V gene data show CDR1 as LGHNA and CDR2 as YSLEER. V dropped 5 bases and J dropped 1; count of bases not matched to a gene: 3. Written as DNA, the CDR3 is TGCGCCAGCAGCTCCGGGACAGGGTCCTACGAGCAGTACTTC. Translation gives CASSSGTGSYEQYF.

This clone showed up just a few times. This chain connects TRBV10-1 to TRBJ2-5; D might be TRBD1 (6 bases). CDR1 is WNHNN and CDR2 is SYGVQD in the germline V gene (reference sequence). V was clipped by 10 bases and J by 2 bases, with 14 bases between them. The CDR3 runs 13 residues. The CDR3 DNA reads TGCGCCACGTTCGACAGGAGACAAGAGACCCAGTACTTC. Protein: CATFDRRQETQYF.

This clone has only a few counts. J is TRBJ2-7 and V is TRBV7-2; 7 positions agree with TRBD2. V was pared by 2 bases and J by 3 bases, with 10 bases of the junction left unmatched. The CDR3 covers 16 residues. Germline V gives CDR1 SGHTA, CDR2 FQGNSA. The chain's CDR3 is CASSLRPTSEGYEQYF. The CDR3 DNA follows: TGTGCCAGCAGCTTACGCCCAACTAGCGAGGGCTACGAGCAGTACTTC.

In its sample, this clone was seen once. The chain employs TRBV9 and TRBJ2-7, with D unresolved. The CDR3 has 13 residues. Per the germline V gene, CDR1 is SGDLS and CDR2 is YYNGEE. V lost 3 bases and J 5 bases, leaving 12 bases between the germline ends. The CDR3 region is CASSDGINDEQYF. Here the CDR3 DNA reads TGTGCCAGCAGCGACGGAATTAACGACGAGCAGTACTTC.

This rearrangement joins TRBV7-9 to TRBJ2-1, with D tentatively TRBD2 (6 bases). V lost 1 base to trimming and J lost 0 bases, with 19 bases between them. This CDR3 has 19 residues. Germline V CDR1 and CDR2: SEHNR, FQNEAQ (reference sequence). CDR3 DNA: TGTGCCAGCAGCTTAGATGGGACTGGGGATGCTAGCTCCTACAATGAGCAGTTCTTC. This codes for CASSLDGTGDASSYNEQFF. Full variable domain (outside the CDR3, taken from reference TRBV7-9 and TRBJ2-1): DTGVSQNPRHKITKRGQNVTFRCDPISEHNRLYWYRQTLGQGPEFLTYFQNEAQLEKSRLLSDRFSAERPKGSFSTLEIQRTEQGDSAMYLCASSLDGTGDASSYNEQFFGPGTRLTVL.

The CDR3 reads CASSHQRLAGTGELFF. As DNA, the CDR3 is TGCGCCAGCAGTCATCAAAGACTAGCAGGCACCGGGGAGCTGTTTTTT. The chain employs TRBV5-1 and TRBJ2-2, with 7 bases fitting TRBD2. J gave up 4 bases and V 5 bases, and 11 bases lay outside the gene matches. This CDR3 region has 16 residues. CDR1 SGHRS and CDR2 YFSETQ come from the germline V gene.

This rearrangement joins TRBV4-1 to TRBJ2-2, with 10 bases aligning to TRBD2. V was clipped by 0 bases and J by 15 bases; unmatched bases: 4. Germline lookup yields CDR1 MGHRA and CDR2 YSYEKL. CDR3 length: 13 amino acids. CDR3 sequence (DNA): TGCGCCAGCAGCCAAGAGACTAGCGGGTTGTTGTTTTTT. Protein product: CASSQETSGLLFF.

The rearrangement links TRBV7-9 to TRBJ2-5, with D unclear. Germline CDR1 and CDR2: SEHNR and FQNEAQ (reference sequence). The CDR3 consists of 15 residues. V gave up 1 base and J gave up 2 bases, with 11 bases separating them. CDR3 DNA sequence: TGTGCCAGCAGCTTAGTTGGCAGGCCACAAGAGACCCAGTACTTC. The encoded protein is CASSLVGRPQETQYF. Full variable domain (remainder filled in from reference TRBV7-9 and TRBJ2-5): DTGVSQNPRHKITKRGQNVTFRCDPISEHNRLYWYRQTLGQGPEFLTYFQNEAQLEKSRLLSDRFSAERPKGSFSTLEIQRTEQGDSAMYLCASSLVGRPQETQYFGPGTRLLVL.

This chain uses TRBV2 with TRBJ2-4, with D perhaps matching TRBD2 (6 bases). The CDR3 consists of 18 residues. Trimming shortened V by 4 bases and J by 3 bases, and 22 bases separated the two germline ends. From germline, CDR1 is SNHLY and CDR2 FYNNEI. CDR3 loop: CASSVPGGVEGGKNIQYF. The CDR3 DNA reads as TGTGCCAGCAGTGTGCCAGGAGGGGTAGAGGGCGGCAAAAACATTCAGTACTTC. The variable domain in full, with the rest retrieved from reference TRBV2 and TRBJ2-4, is EPEVTQTPSHQVTQMGQEVILRCVPISNHLYFYWYRQILGQKVEFLVSFYNNEISEKSEIFDDQFSVERPDGSNFTLKIRSTKLEDSAMYFCASSVPGGVEGGKNIQYFGAGTRLSVL.

CDR3 nucleotides: TGTGCCAGCAGTGAAAGGGCAGGGGCCGGCACTGAAGCTTTCTTT. Translated: CASSERAGAGTEAFF. This chain joins TRBV2 and TRBJ1-1; TRBD1 might be the D (6 bases). The V gene's germline CDR1 is SNHLY and CDR2 FYNNEI. CDR3 size: 15 residues. V was cut by 2 bases and J by 4 bases, with 14 bases left in between.